These T cell receptor beta chains were read from a single sample in a study of monozygotic twins with inflammatory bowel disease. With the 5' RACE reads reprocessed, TCRdb shows one record per CDR3 protein and no DNA. This sample contains about 210,000 distinct CDR3 sequences. Specimen: blood. These receptors all stem from a human donor with ulcerative colitis or Crohn's disease, or a healthy co-twin of an affected twin (not recorded which). Each CDR3 is given with its conserved first and last residue.

v_call: TRBV13
j_call: TRBJ1-4
cdr3_aa: CASSLRQGAGEKLFF

v_call: TRBV28
j_call: TRBJ1-3
cdr3_aa: CASRVSGVGNTIYF

v_call: TRBV5-1
j_call: TRBJ1-2
cdr3_aa: CASSPGRGGIDGYTF

v_call: TRBV6-2/TRBV6-3
j_call: TRBJ1-5
cdr3_aa: CASRRDGNQPQHF

v_call: TRBV27
j_call: TRBJ1-5
cdr3_aa: CASGTWTGSGQPQHF

v_call: TRBV20-1
j_call: TRBJ2-3
cdr3_aa: CSARKVARGDTQYF

v_call: TRBV5-1
j_call: TRBJ2-5
cdr3_aa: CASKAEGGADQYF

v_call: TRBV6-1
j_call: TRBJ1-1
cdr3_aa: CASITTGLGVNTEAFF

v_call: TRBV11-2
j_call: TRBJ2-3
cdr3_aa: CASSRLDGAGGLTDTQYF

v_call: TRBV6-1
j_call: TRBJ1-4
cdr3_aa: CASRRLVNEKLFF

v_call: TRBV6-1
j_call: TRBJ2-5
cdr3_aa: CASSEGFRDYAVPKETQYF

v_call: TRBV5-5
j_call: TRBJ1-3
cdr3_aa: CASSAGGNTIYF

v_call: TRBV7-9
j_call: TRBJ2-7
cdr3_aa: CASSLVTHEQYF

v_call: TRBV5-1
j_call: TRBJ1-2
cdr3_aa: CASSNGQGNGYTF

v_call: TRBV7-2
j_call: TRBJ1-5
cdr3_aa: CASSLDGTRGRPQHF

v_call: TRBV5-1
j_call: TRBJ2-1
cdr3_aa: CASSLEDRRYNEQFF

v_call: TRBV5-1
j_call: TRBJ2-3
cdr3_aa: CASSEGYTSTDTQYF

v_call: TRBV2
j_call: TRBJ2-4
cdr3_aa: CASSEARDIQYF

v_call: TRBV20-1
j_call: TRBJ2-7
cdr3_aa: CSARNVYLRQASYEQYF

v_call: TRBV5-1
j_call: TRBJ2-2
cdr3_aa: CASRARGLATGELFF

v_call: TRBV5-1
j_call: TRBJ1-1
cdr3_aa: CASSLEARYEAFF

v_call: TRBV18
j_call: TRBJ1-5
cdr3_aa: CASSPGRQGNQPQHF

v_call: TRBV27
j_call: TRBJ2-7
cdr3_aa: CASGFSGGAYEQYF

v_call: TRBV12-3/TRBV12-4
j_call: TRBJ1-3
cdr3_aa: CASSLFGGRGNTIYF

v_call: TRBV5-5
j_call: TRBJ1-4
cdr3_aa: CASSSWRQTNEKLFF

v_call: TRBV27
j_call: TRBJ1-5
cdr3_aa: CASGQGARGNQPQHF

v_call: TRBV5-1
j_call: TRBJ2-7
cdr3_aa: CASDNQLGGSYEQYF

v_call: TRBV12-3/TRBV12-4
j_call: TRBJ1-2
cdr3_aa: CASSLQDRPTPDTF

v_call: TRBV7-2
j_call: TRBJ2-4
cdr3_aa: CASSLMGPPWDF

v_call: TRBV5-1
j_call: TRBJ1-4
cdr3_aa: CASSLRIQGGKLFF

v_call: TRBV5-8
j_call: TRBJ1-4
cdr3_aa: CASSSRRPTNEKLFF

v_call: TRBV20-1
j_call: TRBJ1-3
cdr3_aa: CSASPDVSRSTIYF